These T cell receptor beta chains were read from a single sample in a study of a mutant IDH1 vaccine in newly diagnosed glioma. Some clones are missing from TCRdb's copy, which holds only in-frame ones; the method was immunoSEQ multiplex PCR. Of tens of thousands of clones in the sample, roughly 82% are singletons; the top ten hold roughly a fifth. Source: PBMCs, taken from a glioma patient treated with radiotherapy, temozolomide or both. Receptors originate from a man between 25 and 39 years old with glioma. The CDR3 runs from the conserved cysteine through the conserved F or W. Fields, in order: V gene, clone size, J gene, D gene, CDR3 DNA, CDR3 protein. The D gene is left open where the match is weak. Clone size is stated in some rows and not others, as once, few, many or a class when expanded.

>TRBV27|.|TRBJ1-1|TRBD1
TGTGCCAGCACCAAACAGGGGACTCTTGAAGCTTTCTTT
CASTKQGTLEAFF
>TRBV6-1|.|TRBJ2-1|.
TGTGCCAGCAGTGAAGGCGTAGTGGAGCAGTTCTTC
CASSEGVVEQFF
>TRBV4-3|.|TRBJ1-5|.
TGCGCCAGCAGCCAAGGAGTCGGATTCAATCAGCCCCAGCATTTT
CASSQGVGFNQPQHF
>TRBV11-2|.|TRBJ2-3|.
TGTGCCAGCAGCTTAGAATTCCTTACAGATACGCAGTATTTT
CASSLEFLTDTQYF
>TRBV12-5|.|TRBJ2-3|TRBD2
TGTGCTAGTGGTAAGACTAGCGGGTTGAGCACAGATACGCAGTATTTT
CASGKTSGLSTDTQYF
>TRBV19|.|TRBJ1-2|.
TGTGCCAGTAGTGCCGGCAGGGCTAACTATGGCTACACCTTC
CASSAGRANYGYTF
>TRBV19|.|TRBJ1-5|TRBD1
TGTGCCAGTAACCCCATCGACAGGGGTCATCAGCCCCAGCATTTT
CASNPIDRGHQPQHF
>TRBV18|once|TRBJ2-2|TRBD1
TGTGCCAGCTCACTGGGACAGGGGGCAGCCGGGGAGCTGTTTTTT
CASSLGQGAAGELFF
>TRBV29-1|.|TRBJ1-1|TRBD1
TGCAGCGTTTACAGGGGAGCACTCACTGAAGCTTTCTTT
CSVYRGALTEAFF
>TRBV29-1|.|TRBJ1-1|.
TGCAGCGTTGGAGGGGGCACTGAAGCTTTCTTT
CSVGGGTEAFF
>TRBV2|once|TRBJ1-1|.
TGTGCCAGCAGTGAGGCAGGGGTGAACACTGAAGCTTTCTTT
CASSEAGVNTEAFF
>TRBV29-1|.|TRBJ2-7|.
TGCAGCGCCTCGGATTTCGGGTCTTCCTACGAGCAGTACTTC
CSASDFGSSYEQYF
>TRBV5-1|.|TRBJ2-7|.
TGCGCCAGCAGCTTGGCCGGACAAGGGCTCTACGAGCAGTACTTC
CASSLAGQGLYEQYF
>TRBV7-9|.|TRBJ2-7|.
TGTGCCAGCAGCTTAGGACACGGCGGCTACGAGCAGTACTTC
CASSLGHGGYEQYF
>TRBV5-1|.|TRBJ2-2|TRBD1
TGCGCCAGCAGCTTCTTACCACAGGGGGCCGGGGAGCTGTTTTTT
CASSFLPQGAGELFF
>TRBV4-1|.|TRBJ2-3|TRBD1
TGCGCCAGCAGCCAAGTGGACAGGGGGTCAGATACGCAGTATTTT
CASSQVDRGSDTQYF
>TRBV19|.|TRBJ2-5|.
TGTGCCAGTACCCTGCCTGGGATTCGGCCGAGGAGACAAGAGACCCAGTACTTC
CASTLPGIRPRRQETQYF
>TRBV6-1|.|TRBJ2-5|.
TGTGCCAGCAGTGAGGGTGGGGGGCGCAGGATCGAGACCCAGTACTTC
CASSEGGGRRIETQYF
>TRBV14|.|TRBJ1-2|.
TGTGCCAGCAGCCAAGGACAGGTTGGCTACACCTTC
CASSQGQVGYTF
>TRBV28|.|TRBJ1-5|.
TGTGCCAGCAGTTTCGTCCAGGGACGGGATCAGCCCCAGCATTTT
CASSFVQGRDQPQHF
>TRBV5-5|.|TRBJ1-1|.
TGTGCCAGCAGCTTGGTTGTTGGGTTCTCACGAGGCACTGAAGCTTTCTTT
CASSLVVGFSRGTEAFF
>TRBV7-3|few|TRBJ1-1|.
TGTGCCAGCAGCTTTGGACTTTCCGCACCCGTGTTT
CASSFGLSAPVF
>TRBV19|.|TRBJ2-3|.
TGTGCCAGTAGTATCGACGGCCAGGGTGCAGATACGCAGTATTTT
CASSIDGQGADTQYF
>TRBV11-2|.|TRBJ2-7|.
TGTGCCAGCAGCCCGCCGGACCAGATCTACGAGCAGTACTTC
CASSPPDQIYEQYF
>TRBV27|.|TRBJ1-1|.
TGTGCCACCCACACCAGGCAGAACACTGAAGCTTTCTTT
CATHTRQNTEAFF
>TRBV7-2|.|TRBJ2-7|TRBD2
TGTGCCAGCAGCCCCGGGACTAGATTGACCTACGAGCAGTACTTC
CASSPGTRLTYEQYF
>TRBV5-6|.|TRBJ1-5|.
TGTGCCAGCAGCTTTCGGCAGGGCGGCAATCAGCCCCAGCATTTT
CASSFRQGGNQPQHF
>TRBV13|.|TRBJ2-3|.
TGTGCCAGCAGCGGGGGGACCACAGATACGCAGTATTTT
CASSGGTTDTQYF
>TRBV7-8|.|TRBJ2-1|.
TGTGCCAGCAGCCGACAGCTCCTCCGGGAGCAGTTCTTC
CASSRQLLREQFF
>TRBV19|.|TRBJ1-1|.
TGTGCCAGTAGTTTAAGGGACACTGAAGCTTTCTTT
CASSLRDTEAFF
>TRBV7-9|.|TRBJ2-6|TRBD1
TGTGCCAGCAGCCTTACAGGGGTCGGGGCCAACGTCCTGACTTTC
CASSLTGVGANVLTF
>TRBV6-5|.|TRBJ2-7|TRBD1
TGTGCCAGCAGTAAAAACAGGGGGCCCTTCTACGAGCAGTACTTC
CASSKNRGPFYEQYF
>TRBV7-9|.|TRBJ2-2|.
TGTGCCAGCAGCTTAGCCGGGGAGCTGTTTTTT
CASSLAGELFF
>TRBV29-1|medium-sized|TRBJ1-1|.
TGCAGCGTTGAAGTTGAGGGGCAGACTGAAGCTTTCTTT
CSVEVEGQTEAFF
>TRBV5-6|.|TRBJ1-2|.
TGTGCCAGCAGCTTGGGGGCAGTCAGTAACTATGGCTACACCTTC
CASSLGAVSNYGYTF
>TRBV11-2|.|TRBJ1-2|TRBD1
TGTGCCAGCAGCACCACAACGGGACAGGGGTCCCTCACAAGCTATGGCTACACCTTC
CASSTTTGQGSLTSYGYTF
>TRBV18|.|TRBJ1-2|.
TGTGCCAGCTCACCACCGAGGATCAACTATGGCTACACCTTC
CASSPPRINYGYTF
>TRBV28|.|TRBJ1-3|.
TGTGCCAGCAGTTTAGTTGGGGGGATGAGATCTGGAAACACCATATATTTT
CASSLVGGMRSGNTIYF
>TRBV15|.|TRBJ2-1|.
TGTGCCACCAGCCAGACAGGCAATGAGCAGTTCTTC
CATSQTGNEQFF
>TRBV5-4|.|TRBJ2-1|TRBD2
TGTGCCAGCAGCTTGGAGTCTAGCGGGGGGGATAGGGAGCAGTTCTTC
CASSLESSGGDREQFF